The text below deals with one T cell receptor beta chain. This sample is drawn from a study of T cells in localized non-small cell lung cancer. Sequenced by immunoSEQ multiplex PCR; TCRdb stores in-frame clones only, minus some. The table shows under 20,000 clones, with about nine tenths occurring only once. Sequenced material: peripheral blood, taken before any cancer treatment. The TCR sequence derives from a female donor at least 60 years old with stage III squamous cell lung carcinoma.

The chain's CDR3 is CASSIGFNQPQHF. CDR3 nucleotides: TGTGCCAGTAGTATCGGATTCAATCAGCCCCAGCATTTT. The rearrangement links TRBV19 to TRBJ1-5, with D hard to call. The V and J ends lost 3 bases and 3 bases respectively, with 6 bases between them. Per the germline V gene, CDR1 is LNHDA and CDR2 is SQIVND (reference sequence). The CDR3 loop spans 13 amino acids.